This T cell receptor (beta chain) was captured in a study of immune cell composition in non-small cell lung cancer. This table comes from immunoSEQ multiplex PCR, and its TCRdb copy is limited to in-frame clones, with some not included. There are around 2,300 clones in the sample; roughly two thirds occur only once, and 25% to 30% lies in the top ten. Findings and limits, study-wide: Clones >0.5% enriched in tumour were rarer in adenocarcinoma (around 33%) than squamous (about 80%).

Germline CDR1 reads MNHEY; CDR2 reads SVGAGI. Trimming shortened V by 5 bases and J by 5 bases, and 15 bases separated the two germline ends. CDR3 length: 14 residues. Normal lung sampling was at least 3 cm from the tumour, as distant as possible. Points on this clone: Its specificity is unknown.

This receptor was taken from a human donor with non-small cell lung cancer. The rearrangement joins TRBV6-5 to TRBJ1-1; D perhaps matches TRBD1 (6 bases). Sequencing input: non-adjacent lung tissue. CDR3 residues: CASSTYRERTEAFF. DNA for the CDR3: TGTGCCAGCAGTACTTACAGGGAAAGGACTGAAGCTTTCTTT.